The entry below gives a single TCR beta chain sequence along with its context. Germline V gives CDR1 DFQATT, CDR2 SNEGSKA (reference sequence). This CDR3 contains 14 residues. Trimming took off 6 bases at V and 0 bases at J, with 12 bases between the two ends. This sample was taken from a study of patients and donors after allogeneic stem cell transplantation. TCRdb reprocessed the RT-PCR reads with MiXCR, giving one entry per CDR3 protein. The data hold 410,000 or so distinct CDR3 sequences, with 16% observed a single time. The gene calls are TRBV20-1 and TRBJ1-5, with D uncertain. Sequencing was performed on blood, either unsorted or a sorted T cell fraction (not recorded which). The sequence was collected from a human donor who was either an allogeneic HSCT recipient or a stem cell or donor lymphocyte infusion donor (not recorded which). It is not recorded whose cells these are; they may come from a transplant donor. The CDR3 DNA is TGCAGTGCCTACACTCATAATAGCAATCAGCCCCAGCATTTT. Encoded protein: CSAYTHNSNQPQHF.